This TCR beta chain is from a study of cytomegalovirus exposure and HLA in healthy donors. The donors comprised healthy bone marrow donors. V was pared by 5 bases and J by 4 bases, with 9 bases between. CDR1 and CDR2 (germline): SGHVS, FQNEAQ. The CDR3 sequence is 12 residues long. PCR used 60 Vbeta primers and 13 Jbeta primers. Sequencing was performed with immunoSEQ multiplex PCR; in TCRdb, only in-frame clones are kept and a portion is missing. The table includes under 200,000 clones, 70% to 80% detected once. The gene calls are TRBV7-8 and TRBJ2-7; tentatively, D is TRBD2 (5 bases). The clonotype originates from a man between 50 and 59 years old in good health and CMV-seropositive. Sequencing used PBMCs. The CDR3 spells CASSQSGYEQYF. The CDR3 DNA sequence: TGTGCCAGCAGCCAGTCGGGATACGAGCAGTACTTC.